These 8 T cell receptor beta chains were all obtained from the same sample, sequenced in a study of blood T cell repertoires in COVID-19. Profiling relied on immunoSEQ multiplex PCR, and the TCRdb table lists in-frame clones only, not all of them. The repertoire holds over 250,000 clones, with around 90% as singletons. Sequencing used PBMCs or T cells enriched from blood (not recorded which). These receptors came from a woman in her 30s who had recovered from COVID-19.

The chain carries TRBV25-1 and TRBJ1-2; D perhaps matches TRBD1 (5 bases). The V and J ends lost 4 bases and 7 bases respectively, with 7 bases between them. The CDR3 is made up of 11 amino acids. Germline CDR1 reads MGHDK; CDR2 reads SYGVNS. CDR3 sequence reads: CASSARVGYTF. The DNA of the CDR3 is TGTGCCAGCAGTGCCAGGGTTGGCTACACCTTC.

V usage is TRBV29-1 and J usage is TRBJ1-1; D is undetermined. The V end was cut by 7 bases, the J end by 0 bases, with 12 bases between. Looked up from germline, CDR1 is SQVTM and CDR2 is ANQGSEA. This CDR3 spans 13 amino acids. The CDR3 region has the DNA TGCAGCGCCTGCGGCCCCATGAACACTGAAGCTTTCTTT. It specifies CSACGPMNTEAFF.

The chain has TRBV6-4 and TRBJ1-3; TRBD1 agrees at 9 bases. The CDR3 loop spans 16 amino acids. The trim removed 2 bases at V and 3 bases at J, leaving 5 bases unmatched. Per the germline V gene, CDR1 is MRHNA and CDR2 is SNTAGT. The CDR3 coding sequence is TGTGCCAGCAGTGACCGGGACAGGGTAGATGGAAACACCATATATTTT. This encodes CASSDRDRVDGNTIYF.

The chain has TRBV6-1 and TRBJ1-2; the match to TRBD1 covers 7 bases. Germline CDR1 is MNHNS and CDR2 is SASEGT. This CDR3 comprises 16 residues. The ends lost 3 bases at V and 4 bases at J; junction bases unmatched: 11. CDR3 in amino acids: CASSDELRGIGYGYTF. The CDR3 nucleotides read TGTGCCAGCAGTGACGAACTCAGGGGGATAGGCTATGGCTACACCTTC.

The chain uses TRBV5-1 and TRBJ2-7; perhaps TRBD1 as D (7 bases). In germline, CDR1 is SGHRS, CDR2 YFSETQ. The CDR3 is 14 residues long. The V end was cut by 7 bases, the J end by 3 bases, with 17 bases between. The CDR3 is CASSREDRSYEQYF. The CDR3 DNA is TGCGCCAGCTCGAGGGAGGACAGGAGCTACGAGCAGTACTTC.

The chain links TRBV4-3 to TRBJ2-7, with 7 bases aligning to TRBD1. This CDR3 spans 17 amino acids. CDR1 LGHNA and CDR2 YSLEER come from the germline V gene. The V and J ends lost 1 base and 3 bases, in that order; junction bases with no gene match: 12. Here the CDR3 DNA reads TGCGCCAGCAGCCAAGGTCCCGAAGACAGGGCGGGCTACGAGCAGTACTTC. Translating gives CASSQGPEDRAGYEQYF.

The J gene is TRBJ2-7, the V gene TRBV9; the match to TRBD1 covers 9 bases. V was clipped by 3 bases and J by 2 bases; unmatched bases: 3. The CDR3 runs to 14 residues. Germline CDR1 is SGDLS and CDR2 is YYNGEE. CDR3 sequence (DNA): TGTGCCAGCAGCGGGGGGACAGGGCCCTACGAGCAGTACTTC. Translated, it gives CASSGGTGPYEQYF.

This sequence joins TRBV15 and TRBJ2-7, with unresolved D. From germline, CDR1 is LNHNV and CDR2 YYDKDF (reference sequence). V was trimmed by 0 bases and J by 4 bases, leaving 10 bases between them. The CDR3 has 14 residues. CDR3 in DNA: TGTGCCACCAGCAGAGATTGGGCCCAATACGAGCAGTACTTC. This translates into CATSRDWAQYEQYF.